Below are 5 T cell receptor beta chains sequenced from a single sample in a study of control samples from healthy donors and cancer patients. Measured with immunoSEQ multiplex PCR; TCRdb has only the in-frame clones, and not every one. In the table there are more than 150,000 clones, 90% to 95% of which are singletons. Sequencing was performed on blood. The receptors stem from a man in his late teens or twenties in good health.

V gene TRBV5-4 combines with J gene TRBJ1-1; TRBD1 aligns across 8 bases. V lost 7 bases to trimming and J lost 1 base; unmatched junction nucleotides: 12. CDR1 and CDR2 (germline): SGHNT, YYREEE (reference sequence). This CDR3 region has 16 residues. The CDR3 sequence: CASAASDRARNTEAFF. The CDR3 region has the DNA TGTGCCAGCGCCGCCTCGGACAGGGCAAGGAACACTGAAGCTTTCTTT.

The V and J genes are TRBV6-5 and TRBJ2-4, with D tentatively TRBD1 (5 bases). The length of the CDR3 is 13 residues. Trimming removed 8 bases from V and 0 bases from J, with 8 bases in between. Germline loops: CDR1 MNHEY, CDR2 SVGAGI. CDR3 loop: CASLGLAKNIQYF. CDR3 DNA sequence: TGTGCCAGCCTGGGGCTAGCCAAAAACATTCAGTACTTC.

The gene calls are TRBV19 and TRBJ1-2; 9 nucleotides line up with TRBD1. V dropped 5 bases and J dropped 4; count of bases not matched to a gene: 2. This CDR3 is built from 13 residues. CDR1 and CDR2 from the germline V gene are LNHDA and SQIVND (reference sequence). DNA of the CDR3: TGTGCCAGTAGTCAGGGACAGGGCTATGGCTACACCTTC. It codes for CASSQGQGYGYTF.

This clone was recorded only once. The chain uses TRBV28 and TRBJ1-2, with D unclear. The V end was cut by 6 bases, the J end by 2 bases, with 10 bases between. CDR3 length equals 13 residues. Germline CDR1 is MDHEN and CDR2 is SYDVKM. For the CDR3, the DNA is TGTGCCAGCAGAGTCGGCGGCAACTATGGCTACACCTTC. Amino acid sequence: CASRVGGNYGYTF.

This chain links TRBV5-6 with TRBJ2-1, with D possibly being TRBD1 or TRBD2 (6 bases each). V was pared by 6 bases and J by 0 bases, with 16 bases between. The germline CDR1 and CDR2 sequences are SGHDT and YYEEEE. The CDR3 totals 16 residues. As DNA, the CDR3 is TGTGCCAGCACTCGATTTCCGGGGGCCTCCTACAATGAGCAGTTCTTC. Its translation is CASTRFPGASYNEQFF.